A selection of T cell receptor beta chains follows, all from one sample in a study of shared clonotypes between healthy human individuals. Clones were read by immunoSEQ multiplex PCR, and TCRdb kept only the in-frame ones, dropping some. The data contain 85,000 to 100,000 clones, over 60% of them seen just once; the ten biggest clones take up approximately 55%. The specimen sequenced was memory CD8+ T cells sorted from blood. These receptors all come from a man aged 25 to 40 in good health. CDR3s include the opening cysteine and the closing phenylalanine or tryptophan. The D gene is left open where the match is weak. The listing skips clone size in some rows; elsewhere it reads once, few, many or a size class.

v_call	d_call	clone_size	j_call	cdr3_nt	cdr3_aa
TRBV4-1	-	-	TRBJ2-1	TGCGCCAGCAGCCAAGAATCGGCTTTGGGTGAGCAGTTCTTC	CASSQESALGEQFF
TRBV7-9	-	-	TRBJ1-2	TGTGCCAGCAGCTTAGGCGGAGAGGACTATGGCTACACCTTC	CASSLGGEDYGYTF
TRBV6-1	-	-	TRBJ2-2	TGTGCCAGCAGTGACCCCGGTCGGAAGGAAATCGGGGAGCTGTTTTTT	CASSDPGRKEIGELFF
TRBV29-1	-	once	TRBJ1-2	TGCAGCGTTGAAGACACAGGGAAGTACTATGGCTACACCTTC	CSVEDTGKYYGYTF
TRBV6-5	-	few	TRBJ1-2	TGTGCCAGCAGTTCGATCGCCGTCGGCGGCTACACCTTC	CASSSIAVGGYTF
TRBV27	-	-	TRBJ1-5	TGTGCCAGCAGTTTATCAGGGAGGCGGGCAGATAGCAATCAGCCCCAGCATTTT	CASSLSGRRADSNQPQHF
TRBV7-3	-	many	TRBJ1-3	TGTGCCAGCAGCCCGCCTCGGGGCAGAACATCGGGAGGAAACACCATATATTTT	CASSPPRGRTSGGNTIYF
TRBV1	-	-	TRBJ1-3	TGCACCAGCAGCCAATCAGGGGAGACCCTAATCGACTCTGGAAACACCATATATTTT	CTSSQSGETLIDSGNTIYF
TRBV6-1	TRBD1	-	TRBJ1-4	TGTGCCAGCAGTGAAGCAGTGACAGGGGGCCTCATTAATGAAAAACTGTTTTTT	CASSEAVTGGLINEKLFF
TRBV28	-	-	TRBJ1-5	TGTGCCAGCAGTCTACCCCCTCAGCCCCAGCATTTT	CASSLPPQPQHF
TRBV6-1	TRBD2	many	TRBJ2-7	TGTGCCAGCAGTGAAGAACTAGCGGGAGCCTACGAGCAGTACTTC	CASSEELAGAYEQYF